This T cell receptor (beta chain) was sequenced during a study of T cell responses to AZD1222 COVID-19 vaccine. The V and J ends lost 6 bases and 5 bases respectively, with 16 bases between them. CDR1 is SQVTM, CDR2 ANQGSEA, per germline. This CDR3 has 13 amino acids. Findings and caveats of the study: It was only a handful of AZD1222 recipients who were seropositive at baseline. Nearly half of spike-specific TCRs reportedly target unmutated variant regions. Among vaccine-associated CD4 TCRs, coverage spanned spike, with dominance at 160-218 and 743-854. Two doses of AZD1222 preceded a rise in Spike-specific TCR breadth and depth.

About this clone itself: Its target is unknown.

Clones were sequenced by immunoSEQ multiplex PCR, and TCRdb holds only the in-frame ones, with some missing. Of about 84,000 clones in the sample, 85% to 90% were seen once. This rearrangement joins TRBV29-1 to TRBJ2-5, with D perhaps matching TRBD1 (5 bases). Sequenced material: peripheral blood, taken 28 days after the second AZD1222 dose. This TCR was sampled from an adult who received the AZD1222 COVID-19 vaccine. CDR3 nucleotides: TGCAGCGTGCCCCCCGAGAACAGGGAGACCCAGTACTTC. Translated: CSVPPENRETQYF.